This TCR beta chain was captured by sequencing in a study of shared clonotypes between healthy human individuals. Overall study results and limits: The study drew on few donors, limiting represented genetic and exposure-history diversity.

This clone was detected many times. Its antigen remains unknown. The study ran the assay at deep level. When replicate PCRs were run on sorted subsets, they used 200 to 250 ng DNA, 30,000 to 35,000 T cell genomes. This table comes from immunoSEQ multiplex PCR, and its TCRdb copy is limited to in-frame clones, with some not included. The profile shows over a million clones, more than 75% of them singletons. Trimming cost V 0 bases and J 6 bases, with 8 bases left between them. The CDR3 runs 13 residues. The germline V gene has CDR1 LGHNT and CDR2 FRNRAP. The source material was memory CD4+ T cells from PBMCs. Subset defined: CD45RA-negative fraction. The chain combines TRBV12-5 with TRBJ1-2; possibly TRBD1 for D (6 bases). This TCR was recovered from a man between 18 and 29 years old in good health. Some clones in this sample may be carry-over from other donors' samples. CDR3 in amino acids: CASGLVPGDGYTF. The DNA for the CDR3 is TGTGCTAGTGGTTTGGTACCAGGGGATGGCTACACCTTC.